This is a list of T cell receptor beta chains from one sample in a study of T cell responses to AZD1222 COVID-19 vaccine. TCRdb keeps only in-frame clones here, not all; method: immunoSEQ multiplex PCR. The table includes some 88,000 clones, over 75% detected once. The sequencing used peripheral blood, collected 28 days after the second AZD1222 dose. These receptors all come from an adult who received the AZD1222 COVID-19 vaccine. Each CDR3 is given with its conserved first and last residue. A D gene is named only where the DNA matches it firmly. The size entry is marked missing in some rows and otherwise reads once, few, many or a size class.

V gene	J gene	D gene	clone size	CDR3 DNA	CDR3 protein
TRBV10-1	TRBJ1-2	TRBD1	NA	TGCGCCAGCAGTGAGTCGGGAGGGGGCGTCAGTTTATTAGGCTACACCTTC	CASSESGGGVSLLGYTF
TRBV10-1	TRBJ1-1	NA	once	TGCGCCAGCAGTGACCTCCGGGACAAGTCGTATGAAGCTTTCTTT	CASSDLRDKSYEAFF
TRBV19	TRBJ1-5	TRBD1	NA	TGTGCCAGTAGTATGCGGACAGGTCGACTGAATCAGCCCCAGCATTTT	CASSMRTGRLNQPQHF
TRBV9	TRBJ1-3	TRBD1	NA	TGTGCCAGCAGCGTAGCAAGGGACAGGGGGTTCTCTGGAAACACCATATATTTT	CASSVARDRGFSGNTIYF
TRBV11-3	TRBJ1-5	NA	NA	TGTGCCAGCAGCTTAGAGGGGGACAATCAGCCCCAGCATTTT	CASSLEGDNQPQHF
TRBV10-3	TRBJ1-1	NA	NA	TGTGCCATCAGTGAGCTGCAGAACACTGAAGCTTTCTTT	CAISELQNTEAFF
TRBV18	TRBJ1-5	NA	NA	TGTGCCAGCTCACCGGGGGGTGTCAATCAGCCCCAGCATTTT	CASSPGGVNQPQHF
TRBV28	TRBJ1-6	TRBD1	NA	TGTGCCAGCAGGCGCGGGGACAGCTATAATTCACCCCTCCACTTT	CASRRGDSYNSPLHF
TRBV5-1	TRBJ2-2	TRBD1	NA	TGCGCCAGCAGCCCCGACAGGGCCGGGGAGCTGTTTTTT	CASSPDRAGELFF
TRBV28	TRBJ1-5	NA	NA	TGTGCCAGCAGTGCAGGGCATCAGCCCCAGCATTTT	CASSAGHQPQHF
TRBV12-3/TRBV12-4	TRBJ2-3	NA	NA	TGTGCCAGCAGTTTAGGGTCTCCAGATACGCAGTATTTT	CASSLGSPDTQYF